The rows below give T cell receptor beta chains drawn from one sample of a study of beta chain features in type 1 diabetes. The method was immunoSEQ multiplex PCR; TCRdb's version includes in-frame clones alone and lacks a portion of them. The sample consists of hundreds of thousands of clones, 13% of them appearing once. Sequencing input: naive CD4+ T cells from blood. All receptors derive from a man younger than 35 with type 1 diabetes. CDR3s include the opening cysteine and the closing phenylalanine or tryptophan. D genes are given only for firm matches. Clone size appears in some rows only: once, few, many, or a class for an expanded clone.

j_call	clone_size	v_call	d_call	cdr3_aa	cdr3_nt
TRBJ1-1	few	TRBV29-1	-	CSATTATNTEAFF	TGCAGCGCTACGACAGCAACAAACACTGAAGCTTTCTTT
TRBJ1-6	-	TRBV30	-	CAWSVGVANSPLHF	TGTGCCTGGAGTGTAGGCGTGGCTAATTCACCCCTCCACTTT
TRBJ1-4	few	TRBV6-1	-	CASSESGEREEKLFF	TGTGCCAGCAGTGAAAGTGGGGAGAGGGAGGAAAAACTGTTTTTT
TRBJ1-4	-	TRBV14	-	CASSPRTDGGEKLFF	TGTGCCAGCAGCCCGAGGACCGACGGGGGTGAAAAACTGTTTTTT
TRBJ1-2	-	TRBV29-1	TRBD1	CSAGSGTDYGYTF	TGCAGCGCTGGGTCGGGGACAGACTATGGCTACACCTTC
TRBJ1-2	-	TRBV13	-	CASSRWGTPLNYGYTF	TGTGCCAGCAGTCGATGGGGGACACCCCTCAACTATGGCTACACCTTC
TRBJ1-4	-	TRBV13	-	CASSFRNNGNEKLFF	TGTGCCAGCAGCTTTAGGAACAATGGAAATGAAAAACTGTTTTTT
TRBJ2-1	few	TRBV29-1	-	CSVSRDLGNNEQFF	TGCAGCGTCTCCCGGGACTTGGGTAACAATGAGCAGTTCTTC
TRBJ1-5	-	TRBV7-7	TRBD1	CASSPDRDQPQHF	TGTGCTAGCAGCCCAGACAGGGATCAGCCCCAGCATTTT
TRBJ2-7	few	TRBV30	-	CAWSVQGAYEQYF	TGTGCCTGGAGTGTACAAGGGGCCTACGAGCAGTACTTC
TRBJ2-5	few	TRBV9	-	CASSVAPYQETQYF	TGTGCCAGCAGCGTAGCTCCTTACCAAGAGACCCAGTACTTC
TRBJ2-1	few	TRBV25-1	-	CASSSYNEQFF	TGTGCCAGCAGTTCCTACAATGAGCAGTTCTTC